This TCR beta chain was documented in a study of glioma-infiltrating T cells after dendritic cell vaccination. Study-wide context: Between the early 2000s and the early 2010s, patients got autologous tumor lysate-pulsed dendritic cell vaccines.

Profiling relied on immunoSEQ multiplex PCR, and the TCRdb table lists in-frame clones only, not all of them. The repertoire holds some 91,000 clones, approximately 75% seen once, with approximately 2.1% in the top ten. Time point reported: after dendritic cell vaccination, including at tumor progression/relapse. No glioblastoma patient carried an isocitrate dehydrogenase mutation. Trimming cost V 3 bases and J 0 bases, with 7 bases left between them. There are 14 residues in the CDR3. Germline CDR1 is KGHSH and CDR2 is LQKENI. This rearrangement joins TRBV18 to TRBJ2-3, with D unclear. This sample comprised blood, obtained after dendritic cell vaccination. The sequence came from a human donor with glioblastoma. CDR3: CASSPYHSTDTQYF. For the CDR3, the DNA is TGTGCCAGCTCACCCTACCATAGCACAGATACGCAGTATTTT.